A selection of T cell receptor beta chains follows, all from one sample in a study of identical twins. TCRdb recomputed calls from the 5' RACE reads with MiXCR, one row per CDR3 protein. The sample includes roughly 720,000 distinct CDR3 sequences, about 18% of them seen just once. The same data also contributed to another study, on T cells expressing NK-cell markers.

The sample was PBMCs. The receptors originated from a woman between 18 and 29 years old in good health. CDR3s include the opening cysteine and the closing phenylalanine or tryptophan. A D gene is named only where the DNA matches it firmly. Part of the rows lack a size; the others show once, few, many or a class for expanded clones.

abundance | len | j_gene | d_gene | v_gene | CDR3nt | CDR3aa
- | 13 | TRBJ2-7 | - | TRBV7-8 | TGTGCCAGCAGCTTAGGGACCCGGAACGAGCAGTACTTC | CASSLGTRNEQYF
few | 15 | TRBJ2-7 | TRBD1 | TRBV29-1 | TGCAGCGTTGACCCCGGACAGGGGTTTCCTAACGAGCAGTACTTC | CSVDPGQGFPNEQYF
many | 15 | TRBJ2-3 | - | TRBV4-3 | TGCGCCAGCAGCCAATTCGAGTTTACCGGGGATACGCAGTATTTT | CASSQFEFTGDTQYF
few | 19 | TRBJ2-2 | TRBD2 | TRBV20-1 | TGCAGTGCTAGAGTCAACACCGGGACTAGCGGGCGTGGGTACGGGGAGCTGTTTTTT | CSARVNTGTSGRGYGELFF
- | 15 | TRBJ2-1 | - | TRBV12-3/TRBV12-4 | TGTGCCAGCAGTTTGTTCCGGGACTCAAAGAATGAGCAGTTCTTC | CASSLFRDSKNEQFF
few | 15 | TRBJ2-1 | - | TRBV7-9 | TGTGCCAGCAGCTTAGCGTTGCGTTCCTACAATGAGCAGTTCTTC | CASSLALRSYNEQFF
- | 14 | TRBJ2-2 | - | TRBV2 | TGTGCCAGTCAACAGGACCAACCGTCCGGGGAGCTGTTTTTT | CASQQDQPSGELFF
few | 15 | TRBJ2-7 | - | TRBV7-2 | TGTGCCAGCAGCGTCTTAATGGGGATCTCCTACGAGCAGTACTTC | CASSVLMGISYEQYF
- | 16 | TRBJ1-6 | - | TRBV7-8 | TGTGCCAGCAGCTACTCCTACTCGGTTGCGGGTTCACCCCTCCACTTT | CASSYSYSVAGSPLHF
- | 14 | TRBJ2-2 | TRBD2 | TRBV6-1 | TGTGCCAGCAGCGGGGGGGCCTTGTTCGGGGAGCTGTTTTTT | CASSGGALFGELFF
few | 12 | TRBJ2-6 | - | TRBV25-1 | TGTGCCACTACAGGTGGGGCCAACGTCCTGACTTTC | CATTGGANVLTF
- | 12 | TRBJ2-5 | - | TRBV5-6 | TGTGCCAGCAGCAAACGAGCAGAGACCCAGTACTTC | CASSKRAETQYF
- | 13 | TRBJ2-1 | - | TRBV12-3/TRBV12-4 | TGTGCCAGCAGTTTGGCTCCTGCCAATGAGCAGTTCTTC | CASSLAPANEQFF
few | 16 | TRBJ2-1 | - | TRBV27 | TGTGCCAGCACAACCGGGACCCCCATTACCTACAATGAGCAGTTCTTC | CASTTGTPITYNEQFF
few | 11 | TRBJ1-1 | TRBD1 | TRBV20-1 | TGCAGGGGACAGGGGGGAACTGAAGCTTTCTTT | CRGQGGTEAFF
few | 17 | TRBJ2-7 | - | TRBV6-2/TRBV6-3 | TGTGCCAGCAGGGATAGAATAGCGGAAGAATACTCCTACGAGCAGTACTTC | CASRDRIAEEYSYEQYF
few | 14 | TRBJ2-2 | - | TRBV20-1 | TGCAGTGCTATCGAGGACAGAAACACCGGGGAGCTGTTTTTT | CSAIEDRNTGELFF
- | 16 | TRBJ2-3 | TRBD2 | TRBV9 | TGTGCCAGCAGCGTAGCCCCTAGCGGGGCCACAGATACGCAGTATTTT | CASSVAPSGATDTQYF
- | 14 | TRBJ2-5 | - | TRBV2 | TGTGCCAGCAGTGAGGACTCACCGGGGCAGACCCAGTACTTC | CASSEDSPGQTQYF
few | 14 | TRBJ1-5 | - | TRBV12-3/TRBV12-4 | TGTGCCAGCAGACTCGGGGAACCGAATCAGCCCCAGCATTTT | CASRLGEPNQPQHF
- | 12 | TRBJ1-4 | - | TRBV20-1 | TGCAGTGCTACCAGGGCGAGTGAAAAACTGTTTTTT | CSATRASEKLFF
few | 14 | TRBJ2-1 | TRBD2 | TRBV9 | TGTGCCAGCACCCTGGGGACTAGCGGAAATGAGCAGTTCTTC | CASTLGTSGNEQFF
- | 14 | TRBJ2-5 | - | TRBV9 | TGTGCCAGCAGCGTAGAGGGCTTCCAAGAGACCCAGTACTTC | CASSVEGFQETQYF
many | 15 | TRBJ2-3 | - | TRBV10-3 | TGTGCCATCAGGAGCCGGGGGGCAAATACAGATACGCAGTATTTT | CAIRSRGANTDTQYF
- | 14 | TRBJ2-1 | - | TRBV5-5 | TGTGCCAGCAGGTGGAGGGGGTTCGGCTATGAGCAGTTCTTC | CASRWRGFGYEQFF
- | 11 | TRBJ2-3 | - | TRBV12-3/TRBV12-4 | TGTGCCAGCACGGGGGTAGATACGCAGTATTTT | CASTGVDTQYF
few | 14 | TRBJ2-1 | - | TRBV6-5 | TGTGCCAGCAGAACTCGGGACCCATACAATGAGCAGTTCTTC | CASRTRDPYNEQFF
- | 15 | TRBJ1-5 | TRBD1 | TRBV27 | TGTGCCAGCAGGGACGGGACAGGGGCCAATCAGCCCCAGCATTTT | CASRDGTGANQPQHF
once | 13 | TRBJ1-2 | - | TRBV20-1 | TGCAGTGCTAGAACAGGGTCCGCCAATGGCTACACCTTC | CSARTGSANGYTF
few | 13 | TRBJ2-5 | - | TRBV7-2 | TGTGCCAGCAGCACTCAAACCATCGAGACCCAGTACTTC | CASSTQTIETQYF
- | 17 | TRBJ1-1 | - | TRBV12-3/TRBV12-4 | TGTGCCAGCTTCTTCGGACGGTCGACGGGTCGGAACACTGAAGCTTTCTTT | CASFFGRSTGRNTEAFF
- | 13 | TRBJ1-1 | - | TRBV6-5 | TGTGCCAGCAGTTGGGCAGGGGATACTGAAGCTTTCTTT | CASSWAGDTEAFF
few | 12 | TRBJ1-2 | - | TRBV12-3/TRBV12-4 | TGTGCCAGCAGTGACCTGGGTGGTGGCTACACCTTC | CASSDLGGGYTF
- | 12 | TRBJ2-5 | - | TRBV12-3/TRBV12-4 | TGTGCCAGCAGTCCTTTAACCGGGACCCAGTACTTC | CASSPLTGTQYF
few | 15 | TRBJ2-1 | - | TRBV5-1 | TGCGCCAGCGGTGATGGGGGGAGCTCCTACAATGAGCAGTTCTTC | CASGDGGSSYNEQFF
many | 12 | TRBJ2-3 | - | TRBV12-3/TRBV12-4 | TGTGCCAGCAGTTTGATAACGGGAGCGCAGTATTTT | CASSLITGAQYF
few | 16 | TRBJ2-2 | TRBD2 | TRBV20-1 | TGCAGTGCCCGGGCAGCGGGGGCATCGAACACCGGGGAGCTGTTTTTT | CSARAAGASNTGELFF
- | 17 | TRBJ2-4 | TRBD2 | TRBV20-1 | TGCAGTGCTGGGGCGACTAGCGGAGATTTAGCCAAAAACATTCAGTACTTC | CSAGATSGDLAKNIQYF
few | 16 | TRBJ2-1 | TRBD2 | TRBV4-3 | TGCGCCAGCAGCCATGGCGGGAGAACCTCTACAAATGAGCAGTTCTTC | CASSHGGRTSTNEQFF
- | 14 | TRBJ1-2 | - | TRBV20-1 | TGCAGTGCCCCAATCCTTCAGGGAATAGGTGGCTACACCTTC | CSAPILQGIGGYTF
few | 13 | TRBJ2-7 | TRBD1 | TRBV6-1 | TGTGCCAGCAGTGATACAGGGGACGACGAGCAGTACTTC | CASSDTGDDEQYF
many | 13 | TRBJ2-1 | TRBD1 | TRBV29-1 | TGCAGCGTCGCCCGACAGGGATACAATGAGCAGTTCTTC | CSVARQGYNEQFF
- | 16 | TRBJ1-1 | - | TRBV15 | TGTGCCACCAGCAGAGATCTGGGCAGAGGGAACACTGAAGCTTTCTTT | CATSRDLGRGNTEAFF
- | 14 | TRBJ2-1 | - | TRBV4-1 | TGCGCCAGCAGCCGACCTGACAGAAGGGGTGAGCAGTTCTTC | CASSRPDRRGEQFF
few | 14 | TRBJ1-1 | - | TRBV5-1 | TGCGCCAGCAGTCCTGGTAGATTCGACACTGAAGCTTTCTTT | CASSPGRFDTEAFF
- | 11 | TRBJ1-2 | - | TRBV20-1 | TGCAGTGCTAGAGGCCAGTATGGCTACACCTTC | CSARGQYGYTF
- | 13 | TRBJ2-1 | TRBD2 | TRBV20-1 | TGCAGTGCAGAGGGGAGGGCCGGCAATGAGCAGTTCTTC | CSAEGRAGNEQFF
- | 14 | TRBJ2-3 | - | TRBV7-2 | TGTGCCAGCAGCTTTGGTTCCCGTGCAGATACGCAGTATTTT | CASSFGSRADTQYF
few | 15 | TRBJ2-1 | TRBD1 | TRBV20-1 | TGCAGTGCTAGAGATGGACAGGGGGGTTGGAATGAGCAGTTCTTC | CSARDGQGGWNEQFF
few | 13 | TRBJ2-3 | - | TRBV5-6 | TGTGCCATCAGCCCGAGGCCCGCGGATACGCAGTATTTT | CAISPRPADTQYF
- | 14 | TRBJ1-5 | - | TRBV12-3/TRBV12-4 | TGTGCCAGCAGCAGGATTTTAGGTGTTCAGCCCCAGCATTTT | CASSRILGVQPQHF
few | 15 | TRBJ1-1 | - | TRBV5-1 | TGCGCCAGCAAGACGGGCAACACGGGGAACACTGAAGCTTTCTTT | CASKTGNTGNTEAFF
few | 15 | TRBJ2-1 | - | TRBV12-3/TRBV12-4 | TGTGCCAGCAGTTTCCGCCGGGGACACGGAGAAGAGCAGTTCTTC | CASSFRRGHGEEQFF
- | 16 | TRBJ2-3 | - | TRBV10-2 | TGCGCCAGCAGTGAGTCGGGGGGACAAGACACAGATACGCAGTATTTT | CASSESGGQDTDTQYF